This TCR beta chain was identified in a study of neurological immune-mediated disorders. Study-wide findings and caveats: Association with the multiple sclerosis repertoire cluster was not found for any clinical or MRI feature. The study phylogenetically grouped the repertoires of 18 of 34 multiple sclerosis patients into one related-CDR3 cluster, a possible signature.

Where libraries were unsorted, they were derived from 2 million PBMCs stored at -80 degrees C. This clonotype was counted many times. Antigen specificity is unknown. The length of the CDR3 is 15 residues. V dropped 5 bases and J dropped 4; count of bases not matched to a gene: 9. The germline V gene encodes CDR1 DFQATT and CDR2 SNEGSKA (reference sequence). TCRdb ran MiXCR on the 5' RACE reads and lists one entry per CDR3 protein. The sample yields about 62,000 distinct CDR3 sequences, approximately 3.7% seen once. The sequenced sample consisted of PBMCs. The chain recombines TRBV20-1 with TRBJ2-1; 9 bases map to TRBD2. This clonotype was obtained from a woman aged 45-60 years with multiple sclerosis. The CDR3 loop is CSAPNLLAGYNEQFF. Here the CDR3 DNA reads TGCAGTGCTCCGAACCTACTAGCGGGTTACAATGAGCAGTTCTTC.